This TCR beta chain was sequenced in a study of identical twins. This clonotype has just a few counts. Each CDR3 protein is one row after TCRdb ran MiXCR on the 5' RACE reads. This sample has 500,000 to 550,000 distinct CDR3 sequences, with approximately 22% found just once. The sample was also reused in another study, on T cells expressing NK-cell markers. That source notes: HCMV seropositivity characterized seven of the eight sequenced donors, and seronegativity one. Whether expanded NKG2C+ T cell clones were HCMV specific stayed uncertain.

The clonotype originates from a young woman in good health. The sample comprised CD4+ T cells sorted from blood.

The CDR3 nucleotides are TGTGCCAGCAGCGCCCGGCTAGCGCAATCCTACAATGAGCAGTTCTTC. It specifies CASSARLAQSYNEQFF. The genes are TRBV9 and TRBJ2-1, with D possibly matching TRBD2 (6 bases). The germline gives CDR1 SGDLS, CDR2 YYNGEE. This CDR3 region has 16 residues. Trimming stripped 3 bases from V and 1 base from J, with 14 bases between.